This T cell receptor beta chain was sequenced for a study of blood T cell repertoires in COVID-19. Study-wide context: Samples taken during acute and convalescent COVID-19 were collected in the United States, Italy and Spain. Sample material is recorded as cDNA or gDNA derived from T cells, B-cell-depleted T cells, or PBMCs.

This clone was seen only once. Germline V lookup: CDR1 SGHTA, CDR2 FQGTGA. Unmatched junction bases numbered 6, after V lost 1 base and J lost 3 bases. CDR3 length: 16 residues. In the authors' workflow: Amplification with reference gene primers provided the estimates of nucleated cell counts. Assay: immunoSEQ multiplex PCR; the TCRdb copy retains only in-frame clones and omits some. D and trimming were read from the DNA, whereas the V and J calls and clone size are those reported in that table. This table has around 290,000 clones, roughly 90% appearing once. The chain has TRBV7-3 and TRBJ2-7; TRBD2 matches at 10 bases. The sequence was collected from a man aged 40-49 years with acute or convalescent COVID-19. Sequenced material: peripheral blood. CDR3 in amino acids: CASSLRASGGYYEQYF. DNA for the CDR3: TGTGCCAGCAGCTTAAGGGCTAGCGGGGGTTACTACGAGCAGTACTTC. The variable domain in full, completed from reference TRBV7-3 and TRBJ2-7, reads GAGVSQTPSNKVTEKGKYVELRCDPISGHTALYWYRQSLGQGPEFLIYFQGTGAADDSGLPNDRFFAVRPEGSVSTLKIQRTERGDSAVYLCASSLRASGGYYEQYFGPGTRLTVT.